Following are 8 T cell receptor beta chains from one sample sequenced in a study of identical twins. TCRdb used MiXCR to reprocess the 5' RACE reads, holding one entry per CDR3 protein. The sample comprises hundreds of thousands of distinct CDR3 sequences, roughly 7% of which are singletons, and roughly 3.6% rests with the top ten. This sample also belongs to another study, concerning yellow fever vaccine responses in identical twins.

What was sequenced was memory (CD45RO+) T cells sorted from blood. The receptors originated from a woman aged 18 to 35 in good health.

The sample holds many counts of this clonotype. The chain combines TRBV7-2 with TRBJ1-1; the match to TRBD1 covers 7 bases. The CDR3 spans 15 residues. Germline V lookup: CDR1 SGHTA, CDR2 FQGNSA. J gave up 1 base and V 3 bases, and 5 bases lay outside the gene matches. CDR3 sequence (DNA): TGTGCCAGCAGCTTTTCCTGGACAGGGAACACTGAAGCTTTCTTT. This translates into CASSFSWTGNTEAFF.

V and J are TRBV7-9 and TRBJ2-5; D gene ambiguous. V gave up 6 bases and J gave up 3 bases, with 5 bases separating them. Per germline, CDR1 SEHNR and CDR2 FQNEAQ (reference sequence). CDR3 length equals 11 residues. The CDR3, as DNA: TGTGCCAGCAGGTCGAAAGAGACCCAGTACTTC. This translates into CASRSKETQYF.

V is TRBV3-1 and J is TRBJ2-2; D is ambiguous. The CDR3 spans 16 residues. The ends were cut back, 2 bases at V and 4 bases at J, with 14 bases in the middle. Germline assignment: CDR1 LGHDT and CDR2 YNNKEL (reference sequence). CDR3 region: CASSQRVKMGTGELFF. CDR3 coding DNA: TGTGCCAGCAGCCAAAGGGTCAAGATGGGCACCGGGGAGCTGTTTTTT.

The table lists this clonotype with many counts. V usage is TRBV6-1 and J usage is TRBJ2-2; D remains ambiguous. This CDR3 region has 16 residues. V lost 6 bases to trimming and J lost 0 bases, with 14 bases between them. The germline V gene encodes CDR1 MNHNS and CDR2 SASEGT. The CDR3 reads CASRLWTDPNTGELFF. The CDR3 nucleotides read TGTGCCAGCAGACTATGGACGGACCCGAACACCGGGGAGCTGTTTTTT.

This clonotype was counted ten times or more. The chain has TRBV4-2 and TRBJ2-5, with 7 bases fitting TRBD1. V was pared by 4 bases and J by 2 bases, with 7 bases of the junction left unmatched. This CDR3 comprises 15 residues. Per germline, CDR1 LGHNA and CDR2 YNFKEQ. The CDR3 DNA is TGTGCCAGCAGCCGAACCCGGGACAGTCAAGAGACCCAGTACTTC. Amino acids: CASSRTRDSQETQYF.

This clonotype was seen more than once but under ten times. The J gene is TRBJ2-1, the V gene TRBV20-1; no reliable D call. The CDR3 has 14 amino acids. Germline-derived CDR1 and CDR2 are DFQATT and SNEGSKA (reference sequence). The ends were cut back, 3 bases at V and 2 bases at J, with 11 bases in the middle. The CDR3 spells CSARLYTTYNEQFF. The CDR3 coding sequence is TGCAGTGCTAGGCTATATACGACCTACAATGAGCAGTTCTTC.

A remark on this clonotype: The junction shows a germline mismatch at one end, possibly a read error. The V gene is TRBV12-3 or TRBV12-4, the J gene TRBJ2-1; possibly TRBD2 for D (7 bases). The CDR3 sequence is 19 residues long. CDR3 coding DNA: TGTGCCAGCTGTTTACAGCGGGGTGCTACGATAGGGGGATACAATGAGCAGTTCTTC. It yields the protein CASCLQRGATIGGYNEQFF.

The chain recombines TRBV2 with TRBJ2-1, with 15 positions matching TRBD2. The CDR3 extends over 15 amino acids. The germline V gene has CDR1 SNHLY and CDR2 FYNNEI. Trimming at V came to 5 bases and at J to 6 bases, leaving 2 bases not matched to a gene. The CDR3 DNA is TGTGCCAGCAGTCGGACTAGCGGGAGGGGCAATGAGCAGTTCTTC. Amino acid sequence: CASSRTSGRGNEQFF.